Described below is a single T cell receptor (beta chain) sequence and its context. The CDR3 has 15 amino acids. CDR1 SEHNR and CDR2 FQNEAQ come from the germline V gene (reference sequence). The trim removed 4 bases at V and 5 bases at J, leaving 2 bases unmatched. This entry belongs to a study of PD-1 blockade in classical Hodgkin lymphoma. Patients all relapsed after autologous stem cell transplantation, and there was variation in brentuximab vedotin exposure. The repertoire was sequenced with immunoSEQ multiplex PCR; TCRdb's copy has only in-frame clones and lacks some. The sample includes fewer than 50,000 clones, around 86% of them seen just once.

The specimen comprised peripheral blood mononuclear cells (PBMCs), sampled before the second cycle of nivolumab. This sequence joins TRBV7-9 and TRBJ2-5; 15 nucleotides align to TRBD2. The source is a human donor with classical Hodgkin lymphoma. CDR3 nucleotide sequence: TGTGCCAGCAGCTCCGGGACTAGCGGGAGGGAGACCCAGTACTTC. Residues: CASSSGTSGRETQYF.